These 26 T cell receptor beta chains came from one sample sequenced in a study of molecular identifiers for immune sequencing clone quantification. Each CDR3 protein gets one entry after TCRdb re-called the PCR reads with MiXCR. The repertoire holds some 100,000 distinct CDR3 sequences, with 35% to 40% as singletons. The sample was naive CD8+ T cells from blood, with Jurkat cell RNA spiked in. Subset denoted: FACS-sorted CD8+CD4-CCR7+CD45RA+ naive T cells. These receptors were collected from a human donor in good health. Some libraries in this study had Jurkat cell RNA spiked in.

This clonotype was counted ten times or more. This chain links TRBV28 with TRBJ2-4; D gene ambiguous. V dropped 4 bases and J dropped 0 bases, with 10 bases sitting between them. Per the germline V gene, CDR1 is MDHEN and CDR2 is SYDVKM. The CDR3 has 15 amino acids. The CDR3 DNA sequence: TGTGCCAGCAGTTCTCTTTATCTAGCCAAAAACATTCAGTACTTC. Translation gives CASSSLYLAKNIQYF.

The rearrangement uses TRBV19 and TRBJ2-3, with 12 bases matching TRBD2. The ends lost 5 bases at V and 1 base at J; junction bases unmatched: 10. This CDR3 is built from 18 residues. The V gene's germline CDR1 is LNHDA and CDR2 SQIVND (reference sequence). The DNA for the CDR3 is TGTGCCAGTAGTTTCCAGACTAGCGGGAGACGGGGCACAGATACGCAGTATTTT. This gives the protein CASSFQTSGRRGTDTQYF. Combining the CDR3 with reference TRBV19 and TRBJ2-3 gives the whole variable domain DGGITQSPKYLFRKEGQNVTLSCEQNLNHDAMYWYRQDPGQGLRLIYYSQIVNDFQKGDIAEGYSVSREKKESFPLTVTSAQKNPTAFYLCASSFQTSGRRGTDTQYFGPGTRLTVL.

This clonotype was counted between two and nine times. The rearrangement uses TRBV5-6 and TRBJ2-4; D not certain. Trimming cost V 1 base and J 1 base, with 12 bases left between them. The CDR3 extends over 16 amino acids. In germline, CDR1 is SGHDT, CDR2 YYEEEE. CDR3 loop: CASSLFRLGAKNIQYF. CDR3 coding DNA: TGTGCCAGCAGCTTGTTTAGGCTGGGGGCCAAAAACATTCAGTACTTC. The full variable domain, its missing parts supplied by reference TRBV5-6 and TRBJ2-4, is DAGVTQSPTHLIKTRGQQVTLRCSPKSGHDTVSWYQQALGQGPQFIFQYYEEEERQRGNFPDRFSGHQFPNYSSELNVNALLLGDSALYLCASSLFRLGAKNIQYFGAGTRLSVL.

The chain couples TRBV21-1 to TRBJ1-5; the table's D call, TRBD1, was not checked against the DNA. TRBV21-1 is termed a pseudogene. This CDR3 has 14 amino acids. For the CDR3, the DNA is TGTGCCAGCAGCTGTCCAGGCCGGGAATGTGCCCAGCATTTT. This encodes CASSCPGRECAQHF.

The chain carries TRBV7-2 and TRBJ2-1; 9 positions agree with TRBD2. Trimming at V came to 3 bases and at J to 2 bases, leaving 2 bases not matched to a gene. This CDR3 is built from 15 residues. Per the germline V gene, CDR1 is SGHTA and CDR2 is FQGNSA. For the CDR3, the DNA is TGTGCCAGCAGCTTTGGGACTAGCCCCTACAATGAGCAGTTCTTC. This encodes CASSFGTSPYNEQFF.

Only a few counts were recorded for this clonotype. The rearrangement links TRBV21-1 to TRBJ1-5; TRBD1, the table's D call, was not compared with the DNA. TRBV21-1 is assigned pseudogene status. CDR3 size: 18 residues. CDR3 nucleotides: TGTGCCAGCAGCAAGAAAGGTGGGACAGGCGGTGGCAATCAGCCCCAGCATTTT. Amino acid sequence: CASSKKGGTGGGNQPQHF.

Only a few counts were recorded for this clonotype. The chain employs TRBV7-6 and TRBJ2-3; possibly TRBD1 for D (6 bases). The CDR3 loop spans 16 amino acids. Between the trimmed V and J ends, which lost 2 bases and 1 base, there was a span of 13 bases. CDR1 is SGHVS, CDR2 FNYEAQ, per germline. Written as DNA, the CDR3 is TGTGCCAGCAGCTTAAGTGCGACAGGACGCACAGATACGCAGTATTTT. Translation gives CASSLSATGRTDTQYF.

In this sample, this clonotype turned up a few times. The chain employs TRBV28 and TRBJ1-5; D is perhaps TRBD1 (5 bases). The ends were cut back, 5 bases at V and 1 base at J, with 15 bases in the middle. Germline lookup yields CDR1 MDHEN and CDR2 SYDVKM. The CDR3 covers 16 residues. This CDR3 reads CASSIPGRGSNQPQHF. CDR3 sequence (DNA): TGTGCCAGCAGTATACCAGGGCGGGGAAGCAATCAGCCCCAGCATTTT. The full variable domain, its missing parts supplied by reference TRBV28 and TRBJ1-5, is DVKVTQSSRYLVKRTGEKVFLECVQDMDHENMFWYRQDPGLGLRLIYFSYDVKMKEKGDIPEGYSVSREKKERFSLILESASTNQTSMYLCASSIPGRGSNQPQHFGDGTRLSIL.

In the case of this clonotype: Mismatch with germline at one junction end may stem from a read error. This chain uses TRBV7-2 with TRBJ2-1; 8 bases agree with TRBD2. The CDR3 has 16 amino acids. Germline V gives CDR1 SGHTA, CDR2 FQGNSA. CDR3 residues: CASRLAATSFHKEQFF. The DNA of the CDR3 is TGTGCCAGCAGACTAGCGGCCACTAGTTTCCACAAAGAGCAGTTCTTC.

Concerning this clonotype itself: Just one base apart from a much larger clone, this may be a read error. This chain connects TRBV5-4 to TRBJ2-7; 8 positions match TRBD2. The CDR3 is 18 amino acids. The germline gives CDR1 SGHNT, CDR2 YYREEE (reference sequence). The chain's CDR3 is CVSSLTLLLAGGGDEQYF. For the CDR3, the DNA is TGTGTCAGCAGCTTGACGCTTCTTCTTGCGGGAGGAGGCGACGAGCAGTACTTC.

This chain links TRBV7-2 with TRBJ2-5, with TRBD2 as a possible D gene (7 bases). The V gene's germline CDR1 is SGHTA and CDR2 FQGNSA. Trimming pared 3 bases from V and 2 bases from J, leaving 13 bases between. This CDR3 contains 15 residues. The CDR3 DNA follows: TGTGCCAGCAGCTTGGGAGGGGGGCTGCAAGAGACCCAGTACTTC. The encoded protein is CASSLGGGLQETQYF. Filled out from reference TRBV7-2 and TRBJ2-5, the complete variable domain reads GAGVSQSPSNKVTEKGKDVELRCDPISGHTALYWYRQSLGQGLEFLIYFQGNSAPDKSGLPSDRFSAERTGGSVSTLTIQRTQQEDSAVYLCASSLGGGLQETQYFGPGTRLLVL.

The rearrangement links TRBV4-3 to TRBJ1-1, with D possibly TRBD1 on 6 matching bases. The germline V gene encodes CDR1 LGHNA and CDR2 YSLEER. Trimming shortened V by 0 bases and J by 4 bases, and 12 bases separated the two germline ends. This CDR3 spans 15 amino acids. CDR3 amino acids: CASSQDWGASTEAFF. The CDR3 DNA follows: TGCGCCAGCAGCCAAGACTGGGGGGCGAGCACTGAAGCTTTCTTT.

The chain's CDR3 is CASSQDDTQQYF. Here the CDR3 DNA reads TGTGCCAGCAGCCAAGATGACACGCAGCAGTACTTC. The chain is built from TRBV4-2 and TRBJ2-7; the D is unclear. V dropped 0 bases and J dropped 8 bases, with 8 bases sitting between them. This CDR3 region has 12 residues. The germline V gene encodes CDR1 LGHNA and CDR2 YNFKEQ.

The chain carries TRBV27 and TRBJ1-1; D gene ambiguous. The CDR3 contains 11 residues. Per germline, CDR1 MNHEY and CDR2 SMNVEV (reference sequence). V gave up 10 bases and J gave up 6 bases, with 12 bases separating them. The CDR3: CATYYGAEAFF. CDR3 DNA: TGTGCCACATATTACGGGGCTGAAGCTTTCTTT.

This clonotype was counted at least ten times. The gene calls are TRBV5-4 and TRBJ2-7, with 10 bases that match TRBD1. The CDR3 sequence is 15 residues long. V lost 5 bases to trimming and J lost 5 bases; unmatched junction nucleotides: 10. Germline values: CDR1 SGHNT, CDR2 YYREEE (reference sequence). The CDR3 loop reads CASRMWTGGLDEQYF. The CDR3 DNA sequence: TGTGCCAGCAGAATGTGGACAGGGGGATTGGACGAGCAGTACTTC.

At least ten counts were recorded for this clonotype. This chain joins TRBV18 and TRBJ2-7; D is tentatively TRBD1 or TRBD2 (5 bases each). This CDR3 contains 13 residues. The germline V and J ends were trimmed by 4 bases and 5 bases, with 12 bases remaining between them. Germline V gene sequence: CDR1 KGHSH, CDR2 LQKENI. The CDR3 DNA reads as TGTGCCAGCTCACTGGTCCGGGGCGACGAGCAGTACTTC. Translation: CASSLVRGDEQYF.

This clonotype occurred once. A read error may be the cause here, since a much bigger clone is one base away. Likely a read error: the CDR3 ends without its conserved phenylalanine or tryptophan. The chain uses TRBV28 and TRBJ2-4; D unclear. V lost 3 bases, J lost 1 base, and 10 bases lay in between. The CDR3 has 15 residues. Germline CDR1 MDHEN, CDR2 SYDVKM. The CDR3 sequence is CASSFQVWAKNIQYL. The CDR3 DNA reads as TGTGCCAGCAGTTTTCAGGTTTGGGCCAAAAACATTCAGTACCTC.

The chain couples TRBV28 to TRBJ2-1; 14 positions match TRBD2. The V gene's germline CDR1 is MDHEN and CDR2 SYDVKM. Losses at the gene ends were 4 bases for V and 2 bases for J; bases not matched to a gene: 4. The CDR3 totals 17 residues. DNA of the CDR3: TGTGCCAGCAGTTGGGGGACTAGCGGGAGCCCCTACAATGAGCAGTTCTTC. It translates to CASSWGTSGSPYNEQFF.

The chain links TRBV28 to TRBJ2-1; D is unresolved. V was clipped by 7 bases and J by 5 bases, with 6 bases between them. There are 11 residues in the CDR3. In germline, CDR1 is MDHEN, CDR2 SYDVKM. This chain's CDR3 is CASNKNNEQFF. CDR3 DNA: TGTGCCAGCAACAAGAACAATGAGCAGTTCTTC. The whole variable domain, remainder taken from reference TRBV28 and TRBJ2-1, is DVKVTQSSRYLVKRTGEKVFLECVQDMDHENMFWYRQDPGLGLRLIYFSYDVKMKEKGDIPEGYSVSREKKERFSLILESASTNQTSMYLCASNKNNEQFFGPGTRLTVL.

This clonotype was picked up a small number of times. V usage is TRBV19 and J usage is TRBJ2-7; D might be TRBD2 (6 bases). The ends were cut back, 3 bases at V and 0 bases at J, with 12 bases in the middle. Germline V gene lookup returns CDR1 LNHDA and CDR2 SQIVND (reference sequence). The CDR3 totals 15 residues. As DNA, the CDR3 is TGTGCCAGTAGTATCGGCCCGGGGGACTCCTACGAGCAGTACTTC. Its protein product is CASSIGPGDSYEQYF.

In the case of this clonotype: The CDR3 does not end in the conserved phenylalanine or tryptophan, so this is likely a read error. This rearrangement joins TRBV6-2 or TRBV6-3 to TRBJ2-2; D ambiguous. Germline values: CDR1 MNHEY, CDR2 SVGEGT. The V end lost 4 bases, the J end lost 6 bases, and 27 bases lay between the germline ends. The CDR3 runs to 19 residues. The CDR3 here is CASSSRTIRTNSPPGELFY. The DNA of the CDR3 is TGTGCCAGCAGTTCACGGACGATCAGAACAAACTCGCCCCCCGGGGAGCTGTTTTAT.

Notes on this clonotype: Germline and junction disagree at one end, which may indicate a read error. The V gene is TRBV19, the J gene TRBJ2-3; D remains ambiguous. The length of the CDR3 is 12 residues. CDR1 and CDR2 from the germline V gene are LNHDA and SQIVND (reference sequence). The CDR3 DNA is TGTGCCAGTAGTATAAGTTTAGATACGCGGTATTTT. As protein: CASSISLDTRYF.

A word on this clonotype: Given a much more abundant clone one base away, this may be a read error. V gene TRBV28 combines with J gene TRBJ2-3; 7 bases fit TRBD1. J gave up 5 bases and V 11 bases, and 13 bases lay outside the gene matches. The CDR3 is 14 amino acids. From germline, CDR1 is MDHEN and CDR2 SYDVKM. In DNA, the CDR3 is TGTGCCGGCTCCTCGACAGGGTACAGAGATACGCAGTATTTT. Protein: CAGSSTGYRDTQYF.

This clonotype was observed a few times. This sequence joins TRBV29-1 and TRBJ2-2; D is possibly TRBD2 (6 bases). V dropped 2 bases and J dropped 4 bases, with 14 bases sitting between them. CDR3 length equals 15 residues. The V gene's germline CDR1 is SQVTM and CDR2 ANQGSEA. The CDR3 bases are TGCAGCGTTGAATGGAGGGGTAGGGCCACCGGGGAGCTGTTTTTT. Protein: CSVEWRGRATGELFF.

The chain carries TRBV6-5 and TRBJ2-5, with D unclear. Trimming left V 2 bases short and J 5 bases short, with 6 bases between. This CDR3 spans 12 amino acids. The V gene's germline CDR1 is MNHEY and CDR2 SVGAGI. DNA for the CDR3: TGTGCCAGCAGTTACCTTTGGGAGACCCAGTACTTC. Translation: CASSYLWETQYF.

This clonotype was seen repeatedly, ten times or more. The CDR3 coding sequence is TGTGCCACCCGGGAGGGCACAGATACGCAGTATTTT. Its translation: CATREGTDTQYF. V and J are TRBV15 and TRBJ2-3; the match to TRBD2 covers 7 bases. CDR1 is LNHNV, CDR2 YYDKDF, per germline (reference sequence). The CDR3 runs 12 residues. J was trimmed by 1 base and V by 8 bases; bases with no gene match: 0.